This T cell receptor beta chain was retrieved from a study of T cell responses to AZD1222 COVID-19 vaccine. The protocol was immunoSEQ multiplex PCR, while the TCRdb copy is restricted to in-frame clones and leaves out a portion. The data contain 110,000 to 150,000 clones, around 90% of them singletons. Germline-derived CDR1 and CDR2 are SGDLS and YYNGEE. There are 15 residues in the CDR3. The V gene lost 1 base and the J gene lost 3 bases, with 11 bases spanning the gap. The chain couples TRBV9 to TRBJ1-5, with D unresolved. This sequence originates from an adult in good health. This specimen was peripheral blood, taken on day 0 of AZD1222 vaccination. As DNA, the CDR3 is TGTGCCAGCAGCGTATCAGAGGGTTACAATCAGCCCCAGCATTTT. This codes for CASSVSEGYNQPQHF.